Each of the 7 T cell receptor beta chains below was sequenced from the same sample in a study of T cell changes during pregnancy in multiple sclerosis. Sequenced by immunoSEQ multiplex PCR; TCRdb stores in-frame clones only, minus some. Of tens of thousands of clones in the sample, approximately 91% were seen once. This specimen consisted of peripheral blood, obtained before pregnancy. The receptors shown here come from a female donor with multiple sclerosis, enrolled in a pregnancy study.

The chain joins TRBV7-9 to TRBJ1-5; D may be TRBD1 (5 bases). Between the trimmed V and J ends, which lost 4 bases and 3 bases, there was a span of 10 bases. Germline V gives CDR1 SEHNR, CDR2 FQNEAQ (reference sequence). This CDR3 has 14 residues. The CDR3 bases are TGTGCCAGCAGCTCCGGGGGACTCAATCAGCCCCAGCATTTT. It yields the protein CASSSGGLNQPQHF.

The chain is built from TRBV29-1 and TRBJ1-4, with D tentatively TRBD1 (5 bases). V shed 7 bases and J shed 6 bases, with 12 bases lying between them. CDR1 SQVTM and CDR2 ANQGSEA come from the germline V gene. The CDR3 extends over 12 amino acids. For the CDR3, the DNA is TGCAGCGCCGTAGGGGCGGATGAAAAACTGTTTTTT. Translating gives CSAVGADEKLFF.

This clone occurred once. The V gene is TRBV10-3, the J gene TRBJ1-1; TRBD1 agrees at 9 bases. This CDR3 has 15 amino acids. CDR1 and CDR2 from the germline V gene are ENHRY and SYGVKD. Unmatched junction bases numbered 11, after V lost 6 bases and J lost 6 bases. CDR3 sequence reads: CAIRQPTGGNSEAFF. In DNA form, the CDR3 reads TGTGCCATCAGACAACCCACAGGGGGCAACTCTGAAGCTTTCTTT.

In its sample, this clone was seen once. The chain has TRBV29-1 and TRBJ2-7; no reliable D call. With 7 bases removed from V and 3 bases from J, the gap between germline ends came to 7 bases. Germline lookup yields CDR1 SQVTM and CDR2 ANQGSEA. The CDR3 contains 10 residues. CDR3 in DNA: TGCAGCGCCGGAGACTACGAGCAGTACTTC. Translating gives CSAGDYEQYF.

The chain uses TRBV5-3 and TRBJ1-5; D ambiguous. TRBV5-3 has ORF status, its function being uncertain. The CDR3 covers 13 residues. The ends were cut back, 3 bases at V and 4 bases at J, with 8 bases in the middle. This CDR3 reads CARSSEANQPQHF. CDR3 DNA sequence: TGTGCCAGAAGCTCTGAGGCGAATCAGCCCCAGCATTTT.

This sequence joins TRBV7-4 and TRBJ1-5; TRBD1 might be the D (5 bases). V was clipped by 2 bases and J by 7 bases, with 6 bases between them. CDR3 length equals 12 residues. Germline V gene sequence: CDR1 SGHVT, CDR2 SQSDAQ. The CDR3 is CASSLQGQPQHF. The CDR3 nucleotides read TGTGCCAGCAGCTTACAGGGCCAGCCCCAGCATTTT. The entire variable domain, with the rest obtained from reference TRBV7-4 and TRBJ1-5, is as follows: GAGVSQSPRYKVAKRGRDVALRCDSISGHVTLYWYRQTLGQGSEVLTYSQSDAQRDKSGRPSGRFSAERPERSVSTLKIQRTEQGDSAVYLCASSLQGQPQHFGDGTRLSIL.

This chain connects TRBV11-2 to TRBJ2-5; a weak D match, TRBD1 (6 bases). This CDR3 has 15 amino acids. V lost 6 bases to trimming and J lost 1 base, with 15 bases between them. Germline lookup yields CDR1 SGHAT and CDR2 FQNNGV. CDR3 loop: CASSPFKQGQETQYF. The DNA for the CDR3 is TGTGCCAGCAGTCCCTTTAAACAGGGCCAAGAGACCCAGTACTTC. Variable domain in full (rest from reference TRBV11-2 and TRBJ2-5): EAGVAQSPRYKIIEKRQSVAFWCNPISGHATLYWYQQILGQGPKLLIQFQNNGVVDDSQLPKDRFSAERLKGVDSTLKIQPAKLEDSAVYLCASSPFKQGQETQYFGPGTRLLVL.